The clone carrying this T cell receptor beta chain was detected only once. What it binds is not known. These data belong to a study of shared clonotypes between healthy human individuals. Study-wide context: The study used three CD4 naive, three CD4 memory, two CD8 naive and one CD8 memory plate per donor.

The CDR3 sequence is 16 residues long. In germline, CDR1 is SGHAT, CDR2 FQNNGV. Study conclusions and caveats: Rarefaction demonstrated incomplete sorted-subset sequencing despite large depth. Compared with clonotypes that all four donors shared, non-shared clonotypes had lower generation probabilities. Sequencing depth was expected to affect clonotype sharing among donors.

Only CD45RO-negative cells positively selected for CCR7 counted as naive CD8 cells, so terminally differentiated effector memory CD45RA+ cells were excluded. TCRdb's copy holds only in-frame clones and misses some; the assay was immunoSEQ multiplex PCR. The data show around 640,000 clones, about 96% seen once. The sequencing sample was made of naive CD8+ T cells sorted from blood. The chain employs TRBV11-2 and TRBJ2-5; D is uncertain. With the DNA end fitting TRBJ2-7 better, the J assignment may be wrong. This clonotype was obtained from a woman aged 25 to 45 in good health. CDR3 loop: CASSLDRRSEFLEQYF. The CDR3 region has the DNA TGTGCCAGCAGCTTAGATCGGCGGTCTGAATTTCTCGAGCAGTACTTC.